Each of the 11 T cell receptor beta chains below was sequenced from the same sample in a study of T cell responses to AZD1222 COVID-19 vaccine. Some clones are missing from TCRdb's copy, which holds only in-frame ones; the method was immunoSEQ multiplex PCR. The repertoire holds 150,000 to 200,000 clones, with less than 95% as singletons. This material consisted of peripheral blood, taken 28 days after the second AZD1222 dose. These receptors originate from an adult who received the AZD1222 COVID-19 vaccine.

The chain recombines TRBV7-9 with TRBJ1-4, with unresolved D. CDR1 SEHNR and CDR2 FQNEAQ come from the germline V gene (reference sequence). V lost 5 bases to trimming and J lost 4 bases, with 11 bases between them. This CDR3 is built from 14 residues. CDR3 sequence: CASSPTGDNEKLFF. The DNA of the CDR3 is TGTGCCAGCAGCCCGACTGGGGATAATGAAAAACTGTTTTTT.

The chain couples TRBV6-5 to TRBJ1-2; no clear D gene. V lost 7 bases and J lost 7, with 19 bases in between. The CDR3 has 14 residues. Germline V CDR1 and CDR2: MNHEY, SVGAGI. DNA for the CDR3: TGTGCCAGCATAGAGAACTCATCCCGGGGTGGCTACACCTTC. Its translation is CASIENSSRGGYTF.

J is TRBJ2-7 and V is TRBV27; a possible D gene is TRBD2 (5 bases). Trimming stripped 6 bases from V and 0 bases from J, with 12 bases between. The CDR3 runs 14 residues. Germline CDR1 reads MNHEY; CDR2 reads SMNVEV (reference sequence). The CDR3 region has the DNA TGTGCCAGCAGCCTCGGACTCTACTCCTACGAGCAGTACTTC. Protein product: CASSLGLYSYEQYF.

The chain couples TRBV18 to TRBJ1-2, with TRBD1 matching over 10 bases. This CDR3 is 15 amino acids long. Germline values: CDR1 KGHSH, CDR2 LQKENI. The J segment lost 2 bases and the V segment lost 3 bases, leaving 3 bases of the junction unmatched. CDR3 amino acids: CASSPGQGNNYGYTF. The CDR3 coding sequence is TGTGCCAGCTCACCGGGACAGGGGAACAACTATGGCTACACCTTC.

This sequence joins TRBV30 and TRBJ1-6; tentative D call: TRBD1 (5 bases). CDR1 and CDR2 (germline): GTSNPN, SVGIG (reference sequence). Trimming removed 7 bases from V and 7 bases from J, with 14 bases in between. The CDR3 runs to 13 residues. For the CDR3, the DNA is TGTGCCTTGCGGGACGGGGTCAATTCACCCCTCCACTTT. Protein: CALRDGVNSPLHF.

The chain couples TRBV12-3 or TRBV12-4 to TRBJ1-5; 7 bases match TRBD1. The V segment lost 3 bases and the J segment 5 bases; nucleotides outside the gene matches: 1. The CDR3 contains 13 residues. This CDR3 is CASSFDRDQPQHF. The CDR3 coding sequence is TGTGCCAGCAGTTTTGACAGGGATCAGCCCCAGCATTTT.

This chain joins TRBV6-2 or TRBV6-3 and TRBJ2-7, with D possibly matching TRBD1 (7 bases). The V end was cut by 2 bases, the J end by 3 bases, with 11 bases between. Germline CDR1 and CDR2: MNHEY and SVGEGT. The CDR3 is made up of 14 amino acids. The CDR3 here is CASSYRQGLYEQYF. The CDR3 nucleotides are TGTGCCAGCAGTTACCGACAGGGACTCTACGAGCAGTACTTC.

The genes are TRBV27 and TRBJ2-1, with 8 nucleotides matching TRBD1. CDR3 length: 17 residues. Germline CDR1 reads MNHEY; CDR2 reads SMNVEV (reference sequence). The ends lost 7 bases at V and 1 base at J; junction bases unmatched: 12. In nucleotides, the CDR3 is TGTGCCAGCACCCTAATTCGACAGGGGATTTCCTACAATGAGCAGTTCTTC. It codes for CASTLIRQGISYNEQFF.

J is TRBJ2-5 and V is TRBV10-2, with D possibly called TRBD1 or TRBD2 (9 bases each). Germline V gives CDR1 WSHSY, CDR2 SAAADI. The CDR3 contains 18 residues. V shed 5 bases and J shed 0 bases, with 22 bases lying between them. In DNA form, the CDR3 reads TGCGCCAGCAGTACCCGGCCTAGCGGGACAGGGTACCAAGAGACCCAGTACTTC. Residues: CASSTRPSGTGYQETQYF.

J is TRBJ1-6 and V is TRBV27; 7 bases are shared with TRBD1. The CDR3 spans 15 residues. The junction had 9 bases not matched to a gene; V was cut back by 3 bases and J by 10 bases. Germline CDR1 and CDR2: MNHEY and SMNVEV (reference sequence). CDR3 nucleotides: TGTGCCAGCAGTTTTCAGGGGGGGCTTGGATCACCCCTCCACTTT. Translating gives CASSFQGGLGSPLHF.

The V and J genes are TRBV5-1 and TRBJ1-3, with 7 bases that match TRBD1. Trimming took 4 bases from V and 4 from J; bases not matched to a gene: 11. The CDR3 loop spans 16 amino acids. Looked up from germline, CDR1 is SGHRS and CDR2 is YFSETQ. This CDR3 is CASSPGTTGSGNTIYF. Written as DNA, the CDR3 is TGCGCCAGCAGCCCGGGAACGACAGGGTCCGGAAACACCATATATTTT.